The rows below give T cell receptor beta chains drawn from one sample of a study of identical twins. TCRdb independently ran MiXCR on the 5' RACE reads; one entry per CDR3 protein. The repertoire consists of just over 500,000 distinct CDR3 sequences, with 20% to 25% occurring once and the leading ten covering about 0.91%. This sample was shared with a second study, whose subject was T cells expressing NK-cell markers.

The sequencing input was CD4+ T cells sorted from blood. The receptors come from a woman younger than 35 in good health. Both conserved end residues are part of each CDR3. D genes are given only for firm matches. Size is omitted from some rows. Given values are once, few, many or a class for expanded clones.

v_gene: TRBV20-1
j_gene: TRBJ2-5
abundance: NA
d_gene: NA
CDR3nt: TGCAGTGCTGCTCTGGGAGCGGTGCAAGAGACCCAGTACTTC
CDR3aa: CSAALGAVQETQYF

v_gene: TRBV11-3
j_gene: TRBJ2-1
abundance: many
d_gene: NA
CDR3nt: TGTGCCAGCAGCCCTCGCGGGCAGCCTAGTAGTGTCCATGAGCAGTTCTTC
CDR3aa: CASSPRGQPSSVHEQFF

v_gene: TRBV20-1
j_gene: TRBJ2-7
abundance: once
d_gene: NA
CDR3nt: TGCAGTGTCCCCCGTACCTACGAGCAGTACTTC
CDR3aa: CSVPRTYEQYF

v_gene: TRBV3-1
j_gene: TRBJ2-7
abundance: NA
d_gene: TRBD2
CDR3nt: TGTGCCAGCAGCCATCGGGAGGCCTACGAGCAGTACTTC
CDR3aa: CASSHREAYEQYF

v_gene: TRBV18
j_gene: TRBJ2-7
abundance: NA
d_gene: TRBD2
CDR3nt: TGTGCCAGCTCACGGTATAAGGGAGGGATGAGCGAGCAGTACTTC
CDR3aa: CASSRYKGGMSEQYF

v_gene: TRBV20-1
j_gene: TRBJ2-5
abundance: NA
d_gene: NA
CDR3nt: TGCAGTGCTAGAGTACGGCAAGAGACCCAGTACTTC
CDR3aa: CSARVRQETQYF

v_gene: TRBV29-1
j_gene: TRBJ2-7
abundance: NA
d_gene: NA
CDR3nt: TGCAGCGTTGCTGAGGGAGAGCAGTACTTC
CDR3aa: CSVAEGEQYF

v_gene: TRBV29-1
j_gene: TRBJ1-1
abundance: NA
d_gene: NA
CDR3nt: TGCAGCGTTGTAGGTATAGAGGGGAGGGACACTGAAGCTTTCTTT
CDR3aa: CSVVGIEGRDTEAFF

v_gene: TRBV7-2
j_gene: TRBJ2-3
abundance: few
d_gene: TRBD2
CDR3nt: TGTGCCAGCAGCCCCCGGGGAGCGGGGGACTATACGCAGTATTTT
CDR3aa: CASSPRGAGDYTQYF

v_gene: TRBV2
j_gene: TRBJ2-7
abundance: few
d_gene: NA
CDR3nt: TGTGCCAGCAGGTCCCCAGGGGCCCACGAGCAGTACTTC
CDR3aa: CASRSPGAHEQYF

v_gene: TRBV7-2
j_gene: TRBJ2-1
abundance: NA
d_gene: TRBD2
CDR3nt: TGTGCCAGCAGCCTCATAGCGGGGGGGCGGAATGAGCAGTTCTTC
CDR3aa: CASSLIAGGRNEQFF

v_gene: TRBV7-6
j_gene: TRBJ2-1
abundance: NA
d_gene: TRBD2
CDR3nt: TGTGCCAGCAGCCCATCTAGCGGGAGTAGCAATGAGCAGTTCTTC
CDR3aa: CASSPSSGSSNEQFF

v_gene: TRBV20-1
j_gene: TRBJ2-3
abundance: NA
d_gene: TRBD2
CDR3nt: TGCAGTGGGACTAGCGGGAGAGGGGATACGCAGTATTTT
CDR3aa: CSGTSGRGDTQYF

v_gene: TRBV20-1
j_gene: TRBJ2-3
abundance: NA
d_gene: TRBD2
CDR3nt: TGCAGTGCTGGCAGATTACTAGCGGGGGGGGGAGATACGCAGTATTTT
CDR3aa: CSAGRLLAGGGDTQYF

v_gene: TRBV7-9
j_gene: TRBJ1-2
abundance: many
d_gene: TRBD1
CDR3nt: TGTGCCAGCAGCTTACAGGGGGCTTTCGATGGCTACACCTTC
CDR3aa: CASSLQGAFDGYTF

v_gene: TRBV6-5
j_gene: TRBJ2-5
abundance: NA
d_gene: NA
CDR3nt: TGTGCCAGCAGTTACGCAGGGCGTGAAGAGACCCAGTACTTC
CDR3aa: CASSYAGREETQYF

v_gene: TRBV12-3/TRBV12-4
j_gene: TRBJ2-2
abundance: NA
d_gene: NA
CDR3nt: TGTGCCAGCAGTTTCGGGACGCGGACAAACGGGGAGCTGTTTTTT
CDR3aa: CASSFGTRTNGELFF

v_gene: TRBV6-5
j_gene: TRBJ2-1
abundance: NA
d_gene: TRBD2
CDR3nt: TGTGCCAGCAGTGTACTGGGACTAGCGGGAGGGGATGAGCAGTTCTTC
CDR3aa: CASSVLGLAGGDEQFF

v_gene: TRBV20-1
j_gene: TRBJ2-5
abundance: NA
d_gene: NA
CDR3nt: TGCAGTGCTAGAGATCCGGGAAGGACCCAGTACTTC
CDR3aa: CSARDPGRTQYF

v_gene: TRBV7-9
j_gene: TRBJ2-1
abundance: NA
d_gene: TRBD2
CDR3nt: TGTGCCAGCAGCTCTCTTAGCGGGGGGTTCGACAATGAGCAGTTCTTC
CDR3aa: CASSSLSGGFDNEQFF

v_gene: TRBV7-9
j_gene: TRBJ2-5
abundance: NA
d_gene: TRBD2
CDR3nt: TGTGCCAGCAGCTTAGTCAAGCTAGCGGGAGATTTCGAGACCCAGTACTTC
CDR3aa: CASSLVKLAGDFETQYF

v_gene: TRBV20-1
j_gene: TRBJ2-3
abundance: few
d_gene: TRBD2
CDR3nt: TGCAGTGCTAGAGACTCCTCGGGGGGGTTGGATACGCAGTATTTT
CDR3aa: CSARDSSGGLDTQYF

v_gene: TRBV12-3/TRBV12-4
j_gene: TRBJ2-7
abundance: few
d_gene: NA
CDR3nt: TGTGCCAGCAGTTTTGCAGCCCTCTCCTACGAGCAGTACTTC
CDR3aa: CASSFAALSYEQYF

v_gene: TRBV11-2
j_gene: TRBJ2-3
abundance: NA
d_gene: TRBD2
CDR3nt: TGTGCCAGCAGCTTAGCAACTAGCGGGATGAATACGCAGTATTTT
CDR3aa: CASSLATSGMNTQYF